The clone carrying this TCR beta chain has at least ten counts. Each CDR3 protein is one row after TCRdb ran MiXCR on the 5' RACE reads. The table has about 430,000 distinct CDR3 sequences, 18% seen once; the top ten hold 20% to 25%. This sample is part of a study of T-cell memory formation after mild COVID-19. The length of the CDR3 is 17 residues. V dropped 0 bases and J dropped 6; count of bases not matched to a gene: 10. Per germline, CDR1 SGHTA and CDR2 FQGNSA. This TCR was sampled from a man aged 18 to 29 who had mild COVID-19 (a few samples of this study predate the infection). Cell type and time point are not known. The V gene is TRBV7-2, the J gene TRBJ2-2, with 7 bases identical to TRBD2. The source material was PBMCs or a T cell subset sorted from them (not recorded which). The chain's CDR3 is CASSLAKGYRGAGELFF. DNA for the CDR3: TGTGCCAGCAGCTTAGCAAAGGGTTATCGGGGGGCCGGGGAGCTGTTTTTT. The full variable domain, in which reference TRBV7-2 and TRBJ2-2 provide the parts outside the CDR3, is GAGVSQSPSNKVTEKGKDVELRCDPISGHTALYWYRQSLGQGLEFLIYFQGNSAPDKSGLPSDRFSAERTGGSVSTLTIQRTQQEDSAVYLCASSLAKGYRGAGELFFGEGSRLTVL.